This note documents a single T cell receptor beta chain sequence. This sample was taken from a study of blood T cell repertoires in COVID-19. Authors' methods: Estimated nucleated cell counts came from reference gene primer amplification. The data were produced by immunoSEQ multiplex PCR, yet TCRdb's version contains in-frame clones alone and is incomplete. Clone size and the V and J calls come from that table; the DNA yielded D and trimming. The table includes roughly 240,000 clones, roughly 86% detected once. With 2 bases clipped from V and 2 bases from J, the junction kept 4 bases outside the gene matches. There are 15 residues in the CDR3. Germline V CDR1 and CDR2: SGHDT, YYEEEE.

Sequencing was performed on PBMCs or T cells enriched from blood (not recorded which). The receptor was derived from a woman aged 25 to 39 with acute COVID-19. This sequence joins TRBV5-6 and TRBJ1-3, with 7 bases aligning to TRBD1. CDR3 residues: CASSFGTAPGNTIYF. CDR3 bases: TGTGCCAGCAGCTTCGGGACAGCCCCTGGAAACACCATATATTTT.